Given below is one T cell receptor (beta chain) in context. Its antigen is unknown. The data derive from a study of T cells in Graves' hyperthyroidism and ophthalmopathy. Overall study findings and caveats: Blood also showed most of the thyroid clonotypes that were expanded above 0.001. Stable hyperthyroidism and ophthalmopathy were separated using 13 V-J signatures.

TCR beta CDR3 sequences were amplified from RNA transcripts. TCR CDR3 regions were first amplified by RT-PCR with HTBI primers. TCRdb re-called the multiplex PCR reads with MiXCR, one entry per CDR3 protein. The sample carries 600,000 to 850,000 distinct CDR3 sequences, roughly 20% recorded once. This CDR3 comprises 13 residues. V lost 1 base and J lost 4; bases outside the gene matches: 3. The V gene's germline CDR1 is GTSNPN and CDR2 SVGIG (reference sequence). Preceding any ophthalmopathy symptoms, the blood sample dates from first hyperthyroidism diagnosis. Source material: blood. The clonotype was recovered from a woman in her forties or fifties with Graves' hyperthyroidism that later progressed to Graves' ophthalmopathy. This rearrangement joins TRBV30 to TRBJ2-7; TRBD1 matches at 8 bases. The CDR3 sequence is CAWSDTGGYEQYF. CDR3 coding DNA: TGTGCCTGGAGTGATACAGGGGGGTACGAGCAGTACTTC. The variable domain in full, completed from reference TRBV30 and TRBJ2-7, reads SQTIHQWPATLVQPVGSPLSLECTVEGTSNPNLYWYRQAAGRGLQLLFYSVGIGQISSEVPQNLSASRPQDRQFILSSKKLLLSDSGFYLCAWSDTGGYEQYFGPGTRLTVT.